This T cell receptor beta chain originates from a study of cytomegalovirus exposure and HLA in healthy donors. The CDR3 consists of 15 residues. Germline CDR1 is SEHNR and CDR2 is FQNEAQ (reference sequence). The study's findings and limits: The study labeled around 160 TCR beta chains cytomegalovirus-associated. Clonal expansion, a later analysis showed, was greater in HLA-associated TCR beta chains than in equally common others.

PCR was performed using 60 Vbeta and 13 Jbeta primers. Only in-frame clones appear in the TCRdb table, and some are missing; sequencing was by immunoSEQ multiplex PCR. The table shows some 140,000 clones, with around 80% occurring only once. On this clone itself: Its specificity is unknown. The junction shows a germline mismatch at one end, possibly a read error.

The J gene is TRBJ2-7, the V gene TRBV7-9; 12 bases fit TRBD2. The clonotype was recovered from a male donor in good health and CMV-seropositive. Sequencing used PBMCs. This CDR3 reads CASSHGLAGSYGQYF. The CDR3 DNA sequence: TGTGCCAGCAGTCATGGACTAGCGGGAAGCTACGGGCAGTACTTC.